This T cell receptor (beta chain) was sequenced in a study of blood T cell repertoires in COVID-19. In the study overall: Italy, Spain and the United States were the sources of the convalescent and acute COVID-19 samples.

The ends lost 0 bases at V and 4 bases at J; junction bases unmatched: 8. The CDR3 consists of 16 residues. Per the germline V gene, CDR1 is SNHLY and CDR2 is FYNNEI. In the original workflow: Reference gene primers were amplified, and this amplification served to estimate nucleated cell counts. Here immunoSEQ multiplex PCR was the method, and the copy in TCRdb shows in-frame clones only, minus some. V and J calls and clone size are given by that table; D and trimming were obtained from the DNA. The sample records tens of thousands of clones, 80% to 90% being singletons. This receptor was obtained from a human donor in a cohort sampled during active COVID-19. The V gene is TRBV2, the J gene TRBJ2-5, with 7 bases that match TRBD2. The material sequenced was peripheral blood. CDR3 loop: CASSEAPRREAETQYF. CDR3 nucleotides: TGTGCCAGCAGTGAAGCGCCTCGACGGGAGGCAGAGACCCAGTACTTC.